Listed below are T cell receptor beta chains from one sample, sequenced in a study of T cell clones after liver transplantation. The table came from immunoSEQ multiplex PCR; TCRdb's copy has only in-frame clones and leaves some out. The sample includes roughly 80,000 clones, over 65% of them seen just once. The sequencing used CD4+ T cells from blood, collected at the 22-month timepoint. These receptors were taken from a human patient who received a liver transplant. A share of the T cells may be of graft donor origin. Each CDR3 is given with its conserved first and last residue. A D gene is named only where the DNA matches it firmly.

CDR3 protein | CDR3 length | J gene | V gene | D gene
CASSSQSYEQYF | 12 | TRBJ2-7 | TRBV6-6 | .
CASSEGQVRTDTQYF | 15 | TRBJ2-3 | TRBV6-1 | .
CASSFSSGEASGAGVAGELFF | 21 | TRBJ2-2 | TRBV5-1 | TRBD2
CASSETGSDTGELFF | 15 | TRBJ2-2 | TRBV2 | .
CASSPRAWDTGELFF | 15 | TRBJ2-2 | TRBV4-2 | .
CASSRTWSEETQYF | 14 | TRBJ2-5 | TRBV6-1 | .
CASSLSREYEQYF | 13 | TRBJ2-7 | TRBV7-3 | .
CASSLIGREQFF | 12 | TRBJ2-1 | TRBV11-1 | .
CASSLDPSYEQYF | 13 | TRBJ2-7 | TRBV7-2 | .
CASSLGSSRGAYEQYF | 16 | TRBJ2-7 | TRBV11-2 | .
CASSPRAGGGETQYF | 15 | TRBJ2-5 | TRBV9 | TRBD2
CASSLDSLNEQFF | 13 | TRBJ2-1 | TRBV5-1 | .
CASSQNRNSGANVLTF | 16 | TRBJ2-6 | TRBV14 | .
CASSEGGGSYEQYF | 14 | TRBJ2-7 | TRBV6-1 | .
CASSRLDRQETQYF | 14 | TRBJ2-5 | TRBV14 | .
CASSPRSYEQYF | 12 | TRBJ2-7 | TRBV18 | .
CASIRVGGNEQYF | 13 | TRBJ2-7 | TRBV7-2 | .
CASSLGQQETQYF | 13 | TRBJ2-5 | TRBV7-3 | TRBD1
CASSTTAQGEAFF | 13 | TRBJ1-1 | TRBV19 | .
CASSTPGQIHYGYTF | 15 | TRBJ1-2 | TRBV11-2 | TRBD1
CASSARDRGYGYTF | 14 | TRBJ1-2 | TRBV6-1 | TRBD1
CAWKRGPVSTEAFF | 14 | TRBJ1-1 | TRBV30 | TRBD1
CASSLGSRETQYF | 13 | TRBJ2-5 | TRBV5-1 | .
CASSLLQNTEAFF | 13 | TRBJ1-1 | TRBV7-9 | .
CASRLAPGWTSGSSDEQFF | 19 | TRBJ2-1 | TRBV12-2 | .
CASSKWVEPQHF | 12 | TRBJ1-5 | TRBV19 | .
CASQTDNEQFF | 11 | TRBJ2-1 | TRBV28 | .
CASSPPSLEPYEQYF | 15 | TRBJ2-7 | TRBV13 | .
CASSLSAGKVYGYTF | 15 | TRBJ1-2 | TRBV5-4 | .
CASSIPARGNNEQFF | 15 | TRBJ2-1 | TRBV19 | .
CASSPATSGSTPYEQYF | 17 | TRBJ2-7 | TRBV4-2 | TRBD2
CASSLNQGQNIHNEQFF | 17 | TRBJ2-1 | TRBV28 | TRBD1
CASSTSRGALRRTQYF | 16 | TRBJ2-5 | TRBV19 | .
CASSQETSGRPGLFF | 15 | TRBJ2-2 | TRBV4-2 | TRBD2
CASRNRGGTAYEQYF | 15 | TRBJ2-7 | TRBV28 | .
CASSSTGGVQPQHF | 14 | TRBJ1-5 | TRBV19 | TRBD1
CARSLTQHF | 9 | TRBJ1-5 | TRBV5-3 | .
CASSPGLVVDTQYF | 14 | TRBJ2-3 | TRBV7-3 | TRBD2
CASNLGLAGGTDEQYF | 16 | TRBJ2-7 | TRBV6-6 | TRBD2
CATSRGPGQGLTGELFF | 17 | TRBJ2-2 | TRBV15 | TRBD1
CASSLGPRGGTDTQYF | 16 | TRBJ2-3 | TRBV5-6 | .